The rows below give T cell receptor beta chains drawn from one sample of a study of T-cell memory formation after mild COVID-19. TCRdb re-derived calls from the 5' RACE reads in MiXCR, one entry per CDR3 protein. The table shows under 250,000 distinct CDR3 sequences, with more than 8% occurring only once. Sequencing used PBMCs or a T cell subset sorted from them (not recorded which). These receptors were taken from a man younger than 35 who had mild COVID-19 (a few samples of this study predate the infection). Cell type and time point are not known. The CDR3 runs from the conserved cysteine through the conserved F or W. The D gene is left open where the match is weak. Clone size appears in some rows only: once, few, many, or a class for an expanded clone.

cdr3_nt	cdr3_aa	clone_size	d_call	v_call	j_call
TGTGCCAGCATCTCTCAGGGGGCTTACAATGAGCAGTTCTTC	CASISQGAYNEQFF	-	TRBD1	TRBV12-3/TRBV12-4	TRBJ2-1
TGTGCCAGCAGCCCTGGGGACAGGCAAGAGACCCAGTACTTC	CASSPGDRQETQYF	few	TRBD1	TRBV7-3	TRBJ2-5
TGTGCCAGCAGTTCCGGACAGAGCCCCTACAATGAGCAGTTCTTC	CASSSGQSPYNEQFF	many	-	TRBV6-2/TRBV6-3	TRBJ2-1
TGTGCCAGCAGCTTACGGGGCGGTTACAATGAGCAGTTCTTC	CASSLRGGYNEQFF	-	-	TRBV7-2	TRBJ2-1
TGTGCCAGCAGCATACGACTAGCGGGCAGCACAGATACGCAGTATTTT	CASSIRLAGSTDTQYF	-	TRBD2	TRBV5-6	TRBJ2-3
TGCGCCAGCAGCCAGGGGTGGACACCGTGGGGTTCACCCCGCACGGATTTT	CASSQGWTPWGSPRTDF	-	-	TRBV4-3	TRBJ2-3
TGCAGTGCTCTAACTAGCGGGGGGGCTAGCGAGCAGTTCTTC	CSALTSGGASEQFF	-	TRBD2	TRBV20-1	TRBJ2-1
TGTGCCTGGAGTCCGGGACTAGCGGTATCCTACGAGCAGTACTTC	CAWSPGLAVSYEQYF	-	TRBD2	TRBV30	TRBJ2-7
TGTGCCAGCAGCGCCACGGGGCTGGAGACCCAGTACTTC	CASSATGLETQYF	-	-	TRBV11-2	TRBJ2-5
TGTGCCAGCAGCTTGGCGCCGGACGAAAAACTGTTTTTT	CASSLAPDEKLFF	-	-	TRBV5-5	TRBJ1-4
TGTGCCAGCAGTCCAGCGGGGGGCCCGAGCTCCTACAATGAGCAGTTCTTC	CASSPAGGPSSYNEQFF	-	TRBD2	TRBV12-3/TRBV12-4	TRBJ2-1
TGCGCCAGCCTCGGGGGGAGCACAGATACGCAGTATTTT	CASLGGSTDTQYF	-	TRBD2	TRBV5-1	TRBJ2-3
TGTGCCAGCAGCGTAGGGGGGGGCACTTACAATGAGCAGTTCTTC	CASSVGGGTYNEQFF	-	-	TRBV9	TRBJ2-1
TGTGCCAGCCGATCAGGCGGCGGGGGGCGCGCCCCCACAGATACGCAGTATTTT	CASRSGGGGRAPTDTQYF	-	TRBD2	TRBV2	TRBJ2-3
TGTGCCAGCGGAAACAGGGTTTCACCCCTCCACTTT	CASGNRVSPLHF	few	-	TRBV7-9	TRBJ1-6
TGCGCCAGCAGCTTCGGGACAGGGGTTACCTACGAGCAGTACTTC	CASSFGTGVTYEQYF	-	TRBD1	TRBV5-1	TRBJ2-7
TGTGCCAGCAGCTTTGCTATCGACAGGAACACTGAAGCTTTCTTT	CASSFAIDRNTEAFF	-	-	TRBV7-2	TRBJ1-1
TGTGCCAGCAGCTTTGAAAAAGGCGTCTATAATTCACCCCTCCACTTT	CASSFEKGVYNSPLHF	few	-	TRBV7-2	TRBJ1-6
TGTGCCAGCAGCTTAGGGGGTGGATTTGCCTACGAGCAGTACTTC	CASSLGGGFAYEQYF	few	-	TRBV7-2	TRBJ2-7
TGTGCCAGCAGCTTACCTGGTCCGCTCTCCTACGAGCAGTACTTC	CASSLPGPLSYEQYF	few	-	TRBV7-2	TRBJ2-7
TGTGCCAGCAGTTTAGTATCAAGGAACCCCACAGATACGCAGTATTTT	CASSLVSRNPTDTQYF	-	-	TRBV12-3/TRBV12-4	TRBJ2-3
TGTGCCAGCAGTTACTTCTCCCGTGCAGCCCACAATGAGCAGTTCTTC	CASSYFSRAAHNEQFF	-	-	TRBV6-2/TRBV6-3	TRBJ2-1
TGTGCCAGCAGTCAACAAGAGAATTCACCCCTCCACTTT	CASSQQENSPLHF	many	-	TRBV6-5	TRBJ1-6
TGCAGCGGCACCAGACAGGGCGGGCTGTTTTTT	CSGTRQGGLFF	-	TRBD1	TRBV29-1	TRBJ1-4
TGCGCCAGCAGCTTGAAAGGGGCGGGGATAGAGACCCAGTACTTC	CASSLKGAGIETQYF	-	-	TRBV5-1	TRBJ2-5
TGTGCCAGCAGCTTGTTCAGTTCATCCAATGAGCAGTTCTTC	CASSLFSSSNEQFF	-	-	TRBV5-4	TRBJ2-1
TGTGCCACCAGCAGGGGAGGACAGTTCAATCAGCCCCAGCATTTT	CATSRGGQFNQPQHF	few	-	TRBV15	TRBJ1-5
TGTGCCAGTAAGACAGTTTCTAATAGCAATCAGCCCCAGCATTTT	CASKTVSNSNQPQHF	-	-	TRBV6-2/TRBV6-3	TRBJ1-5
TGTGCCAGCAGCCGTGGACAGGGCTGGGCACCCCTCCACTTT	CASSRGQGWAPLHF	-	TRBD1	TRBV3-1	TRBJ1-6
TGTGCCAGCAGTTACTCCTCCGGGGGGCGGAGGGACTTC	CASSYSSGGRRDF	-	-	TRBV6-5	TRBJ2-5
TGTGCCAGCAGCCCCAGGGGTCAGGAAAATACGCAGTATTTT	CASSPRGQENTQYF	-	-	TRBV9	TRBJ2-3
TGTGCCAGCAGTTCTACAGTGAACACTGAAGCTTTCTTT	CASSSTVNTEAFF	-	-	TRBV12-3/TRBV12-4	TRBJ1-1
TGCGCCAGCAGCCCGGAAAGAGACAGGGCAGATCGGGAACTGTTTTTT	CASSPERDRADRELFF	few	TRBD1	TRBV4-3	TRBJ1-4
TGTGCCAGCAGCTTATTGGGGGTAAACACTGAAGCTTTCTTT	CASSLLGVNTEAFF	many	-	TRBV7-3	TRBJ1-1
TGTGCCAGCAGCTTAAATGGGCCTAGCGGATCTAGCACAGATACGCAGTATTTT	CASSLNGPSGSSTDTQYF	-	TRBD2	TRBV7-2	TRBJ2-3
TGTGCCAGCAATCCTCGACAGGGTTCCTACAATGAGCAGTTCTTC	CASNPRQGSYNEQFF	many	TRBD1	TRBV6-1	TRBJ2-1
TGTGCCAGCAGGACCCAGGGTTCCAATCAGCCCCAGCATTTT	CASRTQGSNQPQHF	few	-	TRBV12-3/TRBV12-4	TRBJ1-5
TGTGCCACCATGTCGGGCAAACCCATGGTCGGAAATGAGCAGTTCTTC	CATMSGKPMVGNEQFF	-	-	TRBV15	TRBJ2-1
TGCAGTACGTCCCCGGGAGCTCTAAATGAAAAACTGTTTTTT	CSTSPGALNEKLFF	many	-	TRBV20-1	TRBJ1-4
TGTGCCAGCAGTCAACAAGGGGGCCTGAGCTCCTACAATGAGCAGTTCTTC	CASSQQGGLSSYNEQFF	few	TRBD1	TRBV7-3	TRBJ2-1
TGTGCCAGCAGCCGCGGGGGGATGAACACTGAAGCTTTCTTT	CASSRGGMNTEAFF	many	-	TRBV7-2	TRBJ1-1
TGTGCCAGCAGCTTAGCCCGGACAGGGCAGGATGGCTACACCTTC	CASSLARTGQDGYTF	-	TRBD1	TRBV7-2	TRBJ1-2
TGTGCCAGAAGCGGACAGGTCTTATCAAATGAGCAGTTCTTC	CARSGQVLSNEQFF	-	TRBD1	TRBV2	TRBJ2-1
TGTGCCCACCGGGCATTGGGGGAGACCCAGTACTTC	CAHRALGETQYF	many	-	TRBV28	TRBJ2-5
TGTGCCAGCAGCTTGGCGCGGGGGGACCAGCGAGTAGAGACCCAGTACTTC	CASSLARGDQRVETQYF	few	TRBD2	TRBV11-2	TRBJ2-5
TGTGCCAGCAGCTGGAAGGTAGCGGGGGATTCACCCCTCCACTTT	CASSWKVAGDSPLHF	few	-	TRBV5-4	TRBJ1-6
TGTGCCAGCAGTTACCGGGGGGATGCAGATACGCAGTATTTT	CASSYRGDADTQYF	few	TRBD2	TRBV6-2/TRBV6-3	TRBJ2-3
TGTGCCAGCAGACGATGGGATCAGCCCCAGCATTTT	CASRRWDQPQHF	few	-	TRBV28	TRBJ1-5
TGCGCCAGCAGCCCGTCGGGTGGGGGAAGCTACGAGCAGTACTTC	CASSPSGGGSYEQYF	many	-	TRBV5-1	TRBJ2-7
TGTGCCAGCAGCCCCGGCGGTCGGGCCTTCTCTGGAAACACCATATATTTT	CASSPGGRAFSGNTIYF	few	-	TRBV5-5	TRBJ1-3
TGTGCCAGCAGCCAGTCTTACTATGGCTACACCTTC	CASSQSYYGYTF	-	-	TRBV6-1	TRBJ1-2
TGTGCCAGCAGCAAGGGTTCAGGGGGCCCTGGAAACACCATATATTTT	CASSKGSGGPGNTIYF	-	TRBD1	TRBV4-2	TRBJ1-3
TGCGCCAGCAGCCAAGATCAGGGGAGCCCCTATGGCTACACCTTC	CASSQDQGSPYGYTF	-	-	TRBV4-3	TRBJ1-2
TGTGCCACCAGCAATATACTGAGCTACGAGCAGTACTTC	CATSNILSYEQYF	many	-	TRBV15	TRBJ2-7